The 30 T cell receptor beta chains given below trace back to one sample, sequenced in a study of cytomegalovirus exposure and HLA in healthy donors. The PCR used 60 Vbeta and 13 Jbeta primers. Libraries were prepared by immunoSEQ multiplex PCR; TCRdb keeps only in-frame clonotypes and omits some of them. The table has about 200,000 clones, about three quarters seen once. The sequencing input was PBMCs. The receptors were gathered from a man aged 18 to 29 in good health and CMV-seronegative.

This clone was picked up one time. This chain uses TRBV6-5 with TRBJ2-7; 7 nucleotides match TRBD2. V was clipped by 2 bases and J by 3 bases; unmatched bases: 4. The CDR3 totals 14 residues. Germline CDR1 reads MNHEY; CDR2 reads SVGAGI. The DNA for the CDR3 is TGTGCCAGCAGTTACAGCGGGACCCACTACGAGCAGTACTTC. This gives the protein CASSYSGTHYEQYF.

The chain links TRBV6-5 to TRBJ2-7; 11 nucleotides align to TRBD1. CDR1 and CDR2 (germline): MNHEY, SVGAGI. The CDR3 is made up of 13 amino acids. Trimming took 6 bases from V and 5 from J; bases not matched to a gene: 3. The CDR3 loop reads CASRPGQGDEQYF. The CDR3 DNA follows: TGTGCCAGCAGGCCGGGACAGGGGGACGAGCAGTACTTC.

The gene calls are TRBV7-3 and TRBJ2-5; tentative D call: TRBD1 (6 bases). V gave up 5 bases and J gave up 3 bases, with 10 bases separating them. Germline V gene data show CDR1 as SGHTA and CDR2 as FQGTGA. CDR3 length: 13 amino acids. The CDR3 bases are TGTGCCAGCAGCCCCGGACAGAAAGAGACCCAGTACTTC. Protein: CASSPGQKETQYF.

The chain is built from TRBV19 and TRBJ2-5, with TRBD1 as a possible D gene (7 bases). The germline V gene encodes CDR1 LNHDA and CDR2 SQIVND (reference sequence). V shed 7 bases and J shed 5 bases, with 20 bases lying between them. This CDR3 region has 15 residues. In DNA, the CDR3 is TGTGCCAGTAACACACCCGGGGGACAGTCGGAGACCCAGTACTTC. Its translation is CASNTPGGQSETQYF.

The chain carries TRBV27 and TRBJ2-5, with a tentative D call TRBD1 (6 bases). This CDR3 contains 14 residues. Germline V gene lookup returns CDR1 MNHEY and CDR2 SMNVEV (reference sequence). Trimming stripped 4 bases from V and 5 bases from J, with 14 bases between. The CDR3 coding sequence is TGTGCCAGCAGTTCTTTACCACAGGGCGAGACCCAGTACTTC. Amino acids: CASSSLPQGETQYF.

This clone has more than one count but fewer than ten. The rearrangement joins TRBV9 to TRBJ2-2; D gene uncertain. CDR3 size: 13 residues. V lost 3 bases, J lost 4 bases, and 7 bases lay in between. Germline assignment: CDR1 SGDLS and CDR2 YYNGEE. CDR3 loop: CASSGGSTGELFF. In DNA, the CDR3 is TGTGCCAGCAGCGGAGGCAGCACCGGGGAGCTGTTTTTT.

V gene TRBV7-8 combines with J gene TRBJ2-7; TRBD2 matches 10 bases. Germline CDR1 SGHVS, CDR2 FQNEAQ. This CDR3 is 15 amino acids long. V was pared by 4 bases and J by 0 bases, with 3 bases of the junction left unmatched. Here the CDR3 DNA reads TGTGCCAGCAGCTCAGCTAGCGGGAGCTCCTACGAGCAGTACTTC. Translated, it gives CASSSASGSSYEQYF. The complete variable domain, with remaining parts taken from reference TRBV7-8 and TRBJ2-7, reads GAGVSQSPRYKVAKRGQDVALRCDPISGHVSLFWYQQALGQGPEFLTYFQNEAQLDKSGLPSDRFFAERPEGSVSTLKIQRTQQEDSAVYLCASSSASGSSYEQYFGPGTRLTVT.

This CDR3 reads CASSEGGVGNTEAFF. The CDR3 DNA reads TGTGCCAGCAGCGAGGGGGGGGTTGGAAACACTGAAGCTTTCTTT. The V call is TRBV9, the J call TRBJ1-1, with D maybe TRBD1 (6 bases). With 3 bases removed from V and 2 bases from J, the gap between germline ends came to 14 bases. Looked up from germline, CDR1 is SGDLS and CDR2 is YYNGEE. The CDR3 length is 15 residues.

The V call is TRBV5-1, the J call TRBJ2-1; 11 positions agree with TRBD2. V was pared by 3 bases and J by 6 bases, with 8 bases of the junction left unmatched. Germline V gene sequence: CDR1 SGHRS, CDR2 YFSETQ. The CDR3 runs 16 residues. CDR3 in DNA: TGCGCCAGCAGCTCCCCGGGACTAGCGGTGGTCAATGAGCAGTTCTTC. Translated, it gives CASSSPGLAVVNEQFF. The entire variable domain, with the rest obtained from reference TRBV5-1 and TRBJ2-1, is as follows: KAGVTQTPRYLIKTRGQQVTLSCSPISGHRSVSWYQQTPGQGLQFLFEYFSETQRNKGNFPGRFSGRQFSNSRSEMNVSTLELGDSALYLCASSSPGLAVVNEQFFGPGTRLTVL.

The gene calls are TRBV5-1 and TRBJ2-1; 7 nucleotides match TRBD2. The CDR3 is 15 residues long. Germline lookup yields CDR1 SGHRS and CDR2 YFSETQ. Trimming cost V 7 bases and J 4 bases; bases outside gene matches: 11. Here the CDR3 reads CASDLGGVEYNEQFF. The CDR3 DNA reads TGCGCCAGCGACTTGGGGGGGGTGGAATACAATGAGCAGTTCTTC.

V is TRBV5-1 and J is TRBJ2-3; the match to TRBD2 covers 7 bases. Germline V lookup: CDR1 SGHRS, CDR2 YFSETQ. The CDR3 spans 16 residues. Trimming took 0 bases from V and 0 from J; bases not matched to a gene: 4. The CDR3 nucleotides read TGCGCCAGCAGCTTGGGTTCTAGCGGAAGCACAGATACGCAGTATTTT. It encodes CASSLGSSGSTDTQYF.

This chain uses TRBV30 with TRBJ1-3, with D perhaps matching TRBD1 (5 bases). V was clipped by 3 bases and J by 3 bases, with 9 bases between them. The CDR3 runs to 13 residues. The V gene's germline CDR1 is GTSNPN and CDR2 SVGIG (reference sequence). The CDR3 here is CAWRGVFGNTIYF. CDR3 in DNA: TGTGCCTGGAGAGGGGTTTTTGGAAACACCATATATTTT.

The chain joins TRBV18 to TRBJ1-6; D remains unclear. The CDR3 has 16 residues. Germline lookup yields CDR1 KGHSH and CDR2 LQKENI. Deletions cut 2 bases from V and 5 bases from J, with 13 bases between. The CDR3 sequence: CASSPVGRKDNSPLHF. DNA of the CDR3: TGTGCCAGCTCACCAGTAGGGAGGAAGGATAATTCACCCCTCCACTTT.

The chain couples TRBV2 to TRBJ2-1; 11 bases match TRBD2. V dropped 6 bases and J dropped 3; count of bases not matched to a gene: 4. The CDR3 loop spans 15 amino acids. Looked up from germline, CDR1 is SNHLY and CDR2 is FYNNEI. The CDR3 sequence: CASRGTSGSYNEQFF. In DNA, the CDR3 is TGTGCCAGCAGAGGGACTAGCGGCAGCTACAATGAGCAGTTCTTC. The full variable domain, with the rest looked up from reference TRBV2 and TRBJ2-1, is EPEVTQTPSHQVTQMGQEVILRCVPISNHLYFYWYRQILGQKVEFLVSFYNNEISEKSEIFDDQFSVERPDGSNFTLKIRSTKLEDSAMYFCASRGTSGSYNEQFFGPGTRLTVL.

The chain uses TRBV6-5 and TRBJ1-1; TRBD1 might be the D (5 bases). CDR1 and CDR2 (germline): MNHEY, SVGAGI. CDR3 size: 14 residues. Trimming took off 0 bases at V and 12 bases at J, with 17 bases between the two ends. CDR3 DNA sequence: TGTGCCAGCAGTTACTCGACCAGGGCGTTGATAACTTTCTTT. It is translated as CASSYSTRALITFF.

V gene TRBV28 combines with J gene TRBJ1-1; 8 bases agree with TRBD1. J gave up 1 base and V 6 bases, and 4 bases lay outside the gene matches. Germline loops: CDR1 MDHEN, CDR2 SYDVKM. This CDR3 contains 14 residues. The CDR3 loop reads CASRGGTGNTEAFF. Here the CDR3 DNA reads TGTGCCAGCAGGGGGGGGACAGGGAACACTGAAGCTTTCTTT.

This chain joins TRBV25-1 and TRBJ1-1, with D perhaps TRBD1 (5 bases). V shed 3 bases and J shed 7 bases, with 9 bases lying between them. CDR1 is MGHDK and CDR2 is SYGVNS in the germline V gene. The CDR3 contains 12 residues. CDR3 in amino acids: CASSDPGLEAFF. In nucleotides, the CDR3 is TGTGCCAGCAGTGACCCGGGACTTGAAGCTTTCTTT.

This rearrangement joins TRBV6-6 to TRBJ2-7, with D possibly TRBD1 on 6 matching bases. V shed 5 bases and J shed 0 bases, with 14 bases lying between them. This CDR3 is 15 amino acids long. Germline CDR1 reads MNHNY; CDR2 reads SVGAGI (reference sequence). The CDR3 spells CASSTPDRPSYEQYF. CDR3 DNA sequence: TGTGCCAGCAGTACACCAGACAGGCCCTCCTACGAGCAGTACTTC.

The chain carries TRBV7-8 and TRBJ2-7; 7 bases are shared with TRBD1. The ends lost 5 bases at V and 8 bases at J; junction bases unmatched: 6. This CDR3 has 12 residues. Germline lookup yields CDR1 SGHVS and CDR2 FQNEAQ. CDR3: CASSPRTGQQYF. In DNA, the CDR3 is TGTGCCAGCAGCCCTCGGACAGGCCAGCAGTACTTC.

The chain combines TRBV29-1 with TRBJ2-1, with TRBD2 as a possible D gene (6 bases). The V end was cut by 8 bases, the J end by 6 bases, with 17 bases between. Germline CDR1 reads SQVTM; CDR2 reads ANQGSEA. The CDR3 contains 13 residues. This CDR3 reads CSSGRGLPNEQFF. Here the CDR3 DNA reads TGCAGCTCAGGGCGGGGACTTCCCAATGAGCAGTTCTTC.

This clone was seen only once. The chain carries TRBV18 and TRBJ2-5; the match to TRBD1 covers 8 bases. V lost 3 bases and J lost 5; bases outside the gene matches: 5. Germline lookup yields CDR1 KGHSH and CDR2 LQKENI. CDR3 size: 14 residues. CDR3 DNA: TGTGCCAGCTCACCGACAGGGGCCCGGGAGACCCAGTACTTC. Protein: CASSPTGARETQYF.

This clone was seen just once. J is TRBJ1-2 and V is TRBV5-1; 7 bases fit TRBD1. The V and J ends lost 4 bases and 0 bases, in that order; junction bases with no gene match: 6. CDR1 and CDR2 from the germline V gene are SGHRS and YFSETQ. The CDR3 runs to 15 residues. The CDR3 region has the DNA TGCGCCAGCAGCGCCGGACAGGCCCCTAACTATGGCTACACCTTC. It specifies CASSAGQAPNYGYTF.

The chain is built from TRBV11-2 and TRBJ2-7, with a weak D call TRBD2 (5 bases). The V end was cut by 5 bases, the J end by 6 bases, with 14 bases between. This CDR3 has 13 amino acids. The germline V gene encodes CDR1 SGHAT and CDR2 FQNNGV. The CDR3 DNA reads TGTGCCAGCAGCCCGACTATAGGAAGCGAGCAGTACTTC. It encodes CASSPTIGSEQYF.

The chain couples TRBV6-5 to TRBJ1-2, with D perhaps matching TRBD1 (6 bases). CDR1 MNHEY and CDR2 SVGAGI come from the germline V gene. V lost 6 bases to trimming and J lost 6 bases, with 14 bases between them. This CDR3 spans 13 amino acids. The DNA of the CDR3 is TGTGCCAGCAGCCCCAGACAGGCCAATGGCTACACCTTC. Amino acids: CASSPRQANGYTF.

Note on this clone: The junction departs from germline at one end; a sequencing error may be responsible. The CDR3 is CTSRKDREHGYTF. The CDR3 coding sequence is TGTACCAGCAGGAAGGACAGAGAACATGGCTACACCTTC. The rearrangement uses TRBV2 and TRBJ1-2; perhaps TRBD1 as D (6 bases). CDR1 is SNHLY, CDR2 FYNNEI, per germline. CDR3 length: 13 residues.

The CDR3 region is CASSLSAANEKLFF. The CDR3 DNA is TGTGCCAGCAGCTTAAGTGCAGCTAATGAAAAACTGTTTTTT. V gene TRBV7-9 combines with J gene TRBJ1-4; D unclear. The CDR3 loop spans 14 amino acids. V was clipped by 2 bases and J by 3 bases, with 7 bases between them. The germline V gene encodes CDR1 SEHNR and CDR2 FQNEAQ (reference sequence).

This clone was observed a single time. This rearrangement joins TRBV6-5 to TRBJ2-1; the match to TRBD2 covers 10 bases. Germline V gene sequence: CDR1 MNHEY, CDR2 SVGAGI. V shed 4 bases, J shed 9 bases, and the junction held 9 bases outside the gene matches. The CDR3 totals 15 residues. CDR3 loop: CASSSPRLAGPEQFF. The CDR3 nucleotides read TGTGCCAGCAGTTCCCCGAGACTAGCGGGTCCTGAGCAGTTCTTC.

The V call is TRBV19, the J call TRBJ1-2; tentatively, D is TRBD1 (6 bases). V was clipped by 3 bases and J by 4 bases, with 12 bases between them. Germline CDR1 and CDR2: LNHDA and SQIVND (reference sequence). The CDR3 consists of 14 residues. The CDR3 DNA sequence: TGTGCCAGTAGTATGAAGACAGGCTCCTATGGCTACACCTTC. Translating it yields CASSMKTGSYGYTF.

V is TRBV19 and J is TRBJ2-3; 8 positions match TRBD2. Trimming took 5 bases from V and 1 from J; bases not matched to a gene: 8. The CDR3 has 16 amino acids. The germline CDR1 and CDR2 sequences are LNHDA and SQIVND (reference sequence). CDR3 nucleotide sequence: TGTGCCAGTAGTTCCGGGAGGGCAGATCGCACAGATACGCAGTATTTT. It encodes CASSSGRADRTDTQYF. Using reference TRBV19 and TRBJ2-3 for the parts outside the CDR3, the full variable domain is DGGITQSPKYLFRKEGQNVTLSCEQNLNHDAMYWYRQDPGQGLRLIYYSQIVNDFQKGDIAEGYSVSREKKESFPLTVTSAQKNPTAFYLCASSSGRADRTDTQYFGPGTRLTVL.

The chain links TRBV28 to TRBJ2-7; D might be TRBD1 (6 bases). The V and J ends lost 5 bases and 2 bases respectively, with 16 bases between them. This CDR3 is built from 15 residues. Germline V lookup: CDR1 MDHEN, CDR2 SYDVKM. The CDR3 nucleotides are TGTGCCAGCAGTAACGTCAGGGGTCCTACCTACGAGCAGTACTTC. Its translation: CASSNVRGPTYEQYF.